This TCR beta chain was sequenced during a study of blood T cell repertoires in COVID-19. The overall study: Samples of COVID-19 (acute and convalescent) were obtained from the United States, Italy and Spain. PBMCs, B-cell-depleted T cells, or T cells provided the cDNA or gDNA that made up the material.

This clone has just a few counts. Trimming left V 2 bases short and J 0 bases short, with 7 bases between. The CDR3 sequence is 14 residues long. Germline assignment: CDR1 KGHSH and CDR2 LQKENI. Libraries were prepared by immunoSEQ multiplex PCR; TCRdb keeps only in-frame clonotypes and omits some of them. The table records about 70,000 clones, 75% to 90% of them present only once. The sample was peripheral blood. The sequence derives from a man at least 80 years old with acute or convalescent COVID-19. The chain recombines TRBV18 with TRBJ1-1, with D perhaps matching TRBD1 (6 bases). The CDR3, as DNA: TGTGCCAGCTCACCAGGACAGTTGAACACTGAAGCTTTCTTT. This gives the protein CASSPGQLNTEAFF.